Listed here are 7 T cell receptor beta chains from one sample, sequenced in a study of blood T cell repertoires in COVID-19. Clones were sequenced by immunoSEQ multiplex PCR, and TCRdb holds only the in-frame ones, with some missing. The data show approximately 160,000 clones, with more than 90% seen just once and approximately 0.5% held by the top ten. Sequences were obtained from peripheral blood. The receptors come from a man in his forties or fifties with acute or convalescent COVID-19.

The chain is built from TRBV5-1 and TRBJ1-3; D unresolved. V lost 0 bases and J 0 bases, leaving 10 bases between the germline ends. Germline values: CDR1 SGHRS, CDR2 YFSETQ. The CDR3 totals 16 residues. The CDR3 here is CASSLDYSSSGNTIYF. In DNA, the CDR3 is TGCGCCAGCAGCTTGGATTACAGCAGCTCTGGAAACACCATATATTTT.

The chain has TRBV7-2 and TRBJ2-7; possible D gene TRBD2, 5 bases. Germline values: CDR1 SGHTA, CDR2 FQGNSA. The CDR3 runs to 14 residues. Between the trimmed V and J ends, which lost 6 bases and 2 bases, there was a span of 14 bases. The CDR3 DNA sequence: TGTGCCAGCAGACCAGTCGACGGGACCTACGAGCAGTACTTC. Protein sequence: CASRPVDGTYEQYF.

V is TRBV27 and J is TRBJ2-7; TRBD1 matches at 9 bases. This CDR3 contains 13 residues. Looked up from germline, CDR1 is MNHEY and CDR2 is SMNVEV (reference sequence). The trim removed 5 bases at V and 2 bases at J, leaving 1 base unmatched. CDR3 sequence (DNA): TGTGCCAGCAGTCGGACAGGGGCCTACGAGCAGTACTTC. Translated, it gives CASSRTGAYEQYF.

This clone was found once. V is TRBV28 and J is TRBJ2-3; 7 positions match TRBD1. CDR1 and CDR2 (germline): MDHEN, SYDVKM. Trimming at V came to 6 bases and at J to 4 bases, leaving 4 bases not matched to a gene. This CDR3 region has 13 residues. CDR3 bases: TGTGCCAGCAGGACAGGGCTCGCAGATACGCAGTATTTT. Amino acid sequence: CASRTGLADTQYF.

The chain recombines TRBV27 with TRBJ1-2, with TRBD1 matching 11 bases. CDR1 and CDR2 from the germline V gene are MNHEY and SMNVEV (reference sequence). V shed 6 bases, J shed 7 bases, and the junction held 7 bases outside the gene matches. This CDR3 contains 14 residues. The CDR3 nucleotides are TGTGCCAGCAGACCGGGACAGGGGGTCGGTGGCTACACCTTC. This encodes CASRPGQGVGGYTF.

The V gene is TRBV18, the J gene TRBJ1-1; D is uncertain. The V gene's germline CDR1 is KGHSH and CDR2 LQKENI. The CDR3 loop spans 14 amino acids. V was clipped by 2 bases and J by 0 bases, with 7 bases between them. For the CDR3, the DNA is TGTGCCAGCTCACCAACGGGGATGAACACTGAAGCTTTCTTT. Translation: CASSPTGMNTEAFF.

This clone showed up just a few times. The CDR3 spells CASSVDGGVHTGELFF. The DNA for the CDR3 is TGTGCCAGCAGCGTAGACGGAGGGGTACACACCGGGGAGCTGTTTTTT. The V call is TRBV9, the J call TRBJ2-2; maybe TRBD2 (6 bases). With 0 bases removed from V and 3 bases from J, the gap between germline ends came to 12 bases. Germline values: CDR1 SGDLS, CDR2 YYNGEE. The CDR3 covers 16 residues. Complete variable domain (other parts from reference TRBV9 and TRBJ2-2): DSGVTQTPKHLITATGQRVTLRCSPRSGDLSVYWYQQSLDQGLQFLIQYYNGEERAKGNILERFSAQQFPDLHSELNLSSLELGDSALYFCASSVDGGVHTGELFFGEGSRLTVL.